The TCR beta chain described here comes from a study of blood T cell repertoires in COVID-19. Profiling relied on immunoSEQ multiplex PCR, and the TCRdb table lists in-frame clones only, not all of them. The sample lists fewer than 140,000 clones; 71% were seen once. This CDR3 has 17 residues. Between the trimmed V and J ends, which lost 5 bases and 3 bases, there was a span of 23 bases. Germline-derived CDR1 and CDR2 are MDHEN and SYDVKM. This clone was seen a handful of times. The chain uses TRBV28 and TRBJ2-7, with a possible D match to TRBD2 (5 bases). The origin of this receptor is a human donor with acute or convalescent COVID-19. The donor label of this sample is uncertain. The source material was peripheral blood. The CDR3 loop is CASSSLTAGQTNYEQYV. DNA for the CDR3: TGTGCCAGCAGTAGCCTCACCGCCGGGCAGACTAACTACGAGCAGTACGTC.